This T cell receptor beta chain comes out of a study of blood T cell repertoires in COVID-19. Background on the study: The samples span acute and convalescent COVID-19 from the United States, Italy and Spain. T cells, B-cell-depleted T cells, or PBMCs provided the cDNA or gDNA that served as material.

V lost 5 bases, J lost 2 bases, and 13 bases lay in between. Germline values: CDR1 SEHNR, CDR2 FQNEAQ (reference sequence). This CDR3 is 15 amino acids long. Per the authors' pipeline: Reference gene primer amplification gave estimated nucleated cell counts. The data were produced by immunoSEQ multiplex PCR, yet TCRdb's version contains in-frame clones alone and is incomplete. Clone size and the V and J calls come from that table; the DNA yielded D and trimming. The data show some 150,000 clones, around 84% seen once. In its sample, this clone was seen once. The rearrangement links TRBV7-9 to TRBJ1-5, with D unresolved. Sequencing was done on a sample of peripheral blood. This clonotype originated in a human donor in a cohort sampled during active COVID-19. The CDR3 region is CASSPGILGNQPQHF. The CDR3 DNA is TGTGCCAGCAGCCCGGGTATTCTAGGCAATCAGCCCCAGCATTTT.